This is a list of T cell receptor beta chains from one sample in a study of blood T cell repertoires in COVID-19. TCRdb's copy holds only in-frame clones and misses some; the assay was immunoSEQ multiplex PCR. The sample carries some 340,000 clones, roughly 90% recorded once. The sequenced sample consisted of PBMCs or T cells enriched from blood (not recorded which). The receptor set was obtained from a woman aged 30 to 39 who had been exposed to COVID-19. CDR3s include the opening cysteine and the closing phenylalanine or tryptophan. Fields, in order: D gene, V gene, J gene, CDR3 DNA, CDR3 protein. A D gene is named only where the DNA matches it firmly.

TRBD2	TRBV5-4	TRBJ2-5	TGTGCCAGCAGCTTGGATTCCTGGCTAGCGGGGCGGCAAGAGACCCAGTACTTC	CASSLDSWLAGRQETQYF
-	TRBV6-5	TRBJ2-1	TGTGCCAGCAGTTACCGAGGCGGGTTAGAGCAGTTCTTC	CASSYRGGLEQFF
-	TRBV12-3/TRBV12-4	TRBJ2-7	TGTGCCAGCAGTTTAGTCAACAGGTACGAGCAGTACTTC	CASSLVNRYEQYF
-	TRBV3-1/TRBV3-2	TRBJ2-7	TGTGCCAGCAGCCACACCGCAACTTCCTACGAGCAGTACTTC	CASSHTATSYEQYF
-	TRBV28	TRBJ1-2	TGTGCCAGCAGTCTGGGTGGGAGCTATGGCTACACCTTC	CASSLGGSYGYTF
-	TRBV15	TRBJ2-5	TGTGCCACCAGCAGAGTCTCGGGGACCCAGTACTTC	CATSRVSGTQYF
-	TRBV3-1/TRBV3-2	TRBJ2-3	TGTGCCAGCAGCCCGTGGCGGGGGCTCACAGATACGCAGTATTTT	CASSPWRGLTDTQYF
TRBD1	TRBV5-1	TRBJ1-2	TGCGCCAGCAGCCCGAGCCTGGGACAGGGGTGGGGCTACACCTTC	CASSPSLGQGWGYTF
TRBD2	TRBV5-1	TRBJ2-3	TGCGCCAGCAGCCGCAGGACTAGCGGGGGGACTAGCACAGATACGCAGTATTTT	CASSRRTSGGTSTDTQYF
-	TRBV15	TRBJ1-6	TGTGCCACCAGGGGAGGGATAGCGTCCCTGAATTCACCCCTCCACTTT	CATRGGIASLNSPLHF
-	TRBV7-3	TRBJ2-7	TGTGCCAGCAGCCGGGGTAGCTCCTACGAGCAGTACTTC	CASSRGSSYEQYF
-	TRBV6-6	TRBJ1-1	TGTGCCAGCAGTTACTTAGGGGGTGCCGGGAACACTGAAGCTTTCTTT	CASSYLGGAGNTEAFF
-	TRBV11-2	TRBJ2-1	TGTGCCAGCAGCTTATTACGGGTTACCTACAATGAGCAGTTCTTC	CASSLLRVTYNEQFF
TRBD1	TRBV5-1	TRBJ2-7	TGCGCCAGCAGCTGGGGGCAGGGGGCGAACAAGTTGACCTACGAGCAGTACTTC	CASSWGQGANKLTYEQYF
TRBD1	TRBV24-1	TRBJ2-3	TGTGCCACCAGTGACCCGACAGGGTACACAGATACGCAGTATTTT	CATSDPTGYTDTQYF